This passage covers 23 T cell receptor beta chains from one sample sequenced in a study of radiation and T cells in renal cell carcinoma (dated by TCRdb to 2018 to 2020). Libraries came from the immunoSEQ multiplex PCR assay. TCRdb limited this immuneACCESS table to in-frame rearrangements with V and J called. A share of clones is missing; checked studies link under half to unresolved V genes, and the rest is unexplained. In this sample the table shows around 140,000 clones, 75% to 90% of which occur a single time. In total, the top ten clones hold about 17% of the sample. The time point label for this specimen denotes: blood 4 weeks post-SBRT, at nephrectomy. According to the study, the label for this sample's treatment or condition signals: 15 Gy SBRT to primary tumor, nephrectomy 4 weeks later. The source material was blood, sampled from a patient whose treatment included radiotherapy and nephrectomy. These receptor sequences come from a woman in her fifties or sixties with renal cell carcinoma.

The V and J genes are TRBV30 and TRBJ2-5; D is unclear. The CDR3 totals 13 residues. The ends were cut back, 0 bases at V and 9 bases at J, with 14 bases in the middle. From germline, CDR1 is GTSNPN and CDR2 SVGIG (reference sequence). The CDR3: CAWSVLWDGPQYF. The CDR3 DNA follows: TGTGCCTGGAGTGTACTGTGGGATGGACCCCAGTACTTC.

This chain joins TRBV5-1 and TRBJ2-5, with D unresolved. Germline V CDR1 and CDR2: SGHRS, YFSETQ. The CDR3 totals 13 residues. The V gene lost 0 bases and the J gene lost 2 bases, with 5 bases spanning the gap. CDR3 coding DNA: TGCGCCAGCAGCTTGGAGCCTCAAGAGACCCAGTACTTC. Protein: CASSLEPQETQYF.

This chain joins TRBV6-1 and TRBJ2-3; D call uncertain. The CDR3 contains 14 residues. The germline V gene has CDR1 MNHNS and CDR2 SASEGT. V lost 1 base to trimming and J lost 5 bases, with 10 bases between them. CDR3 in DNA: TGTGCCAGCAGTGAAGGGGATACACAAGATACGCAGTATTTT. This encodes CASSEGDTQDTQYF.

Only a few counts were recorded for this clone. The rearrangement joins TRBV25-1 to TRBJ1-1; D unclear. The CDR3 length is 12 residues. V lost 6 bases and J 4 bases, leaving 9 bases between the germline ends. Germline CDR1 and CDR2: MGHDK and SYGVNS. The CDR3 region is CASRGLGTEAFF. In DNA, the CDR3 is TGTGCCAGCAGGGGGTTAGGCACTGAAGCTTTCTTT.

J is TRBJ1-1 and V is TRBV27; 10 bases are shared with TRBD1. After removal of 4 bases from V and 0 bases from J, the junction contained 5 bases not matched to a gene. This CDR3 is 16 amino acids long. From germline, CDR1 is MNHEY and CDR2 SMNVEV (reference sequence). The CDR3 DNA is TGTGCCAGCAGTTGGGGACAGGGGATTTTGAACACTGAAGCTTTCTTT. This encodes CASSWGQGILNTEAFF.

This sequence joins TRBV7-2 and TRBJ2-7; 12 nucleotides agree with TRBD1. The CDR3 is made up of 16 amino acids. V shed 5 bases and J 4 bases; nucleotides not matched to a gene: 9. Germline CDR1 SGHTA, CDR2 FQGNSA. CDR3 loop: CASSPPPGQGAYEQYF. CDR3 coding DNA: TGTGCCAGCAGCCCTCCCCCGGGACAGGGGGCTTACGAGCAGTACTTC.

This clone was recorded only once. This chain uses TRBV7-8 with TRBJ1-4; D remains unclear. V lost 3 bases, J lost 0 bases, and 8 bases lay in between. This CDR3 is built from 15 residues. Germline CDR1 is SGHVS and CDR2 is FQNEAQ. CDR3 sequence: CASSLSEATNEKLFF. The CDR3 DNA sequence: TGTGCCAGCAGCTTGTCAGAGGCAACTAATGAAAAACTGTTTTTT.

The chain has TRBV15 and TRBJ2-3; TRBD1 matches at 8 bases. The germline gives CDR1 LNHNV, CDR2 YYDKDF (reference sequence). This CDR3 contains 16 residues. J gave up 5 bases and V 3 bases, and 10 bases lay outside the gene matches. The CDR3, as DNA: TGTGCCACCAGCAGGGGGAACAGGGGGAGAGAAGATACGCAGTATTTT. This gives the protein CATSRGNRGREDTQYF.

CDR3 in amino acids: CAWTGTGASNQPQHF. DNA for the CDR3: TGTGCCTGGACCGGGACAGGGGCTAGCAATCAGCCCCAGCATTTT. The chain combines TRBV30 with TRBJ1-5; 10 bases are a match to TRBD1. Germline V CDR1 and CDR2: GTSNPN, SVGIG (reference sequence). The CDR3 consists of 15 residues. Trimming removed 4 bases from V and 0 bases from J; junction bases left unmatched: 3.

The chain uses TRBV7-9 and TRBJ1-6, with a possible D match to TRBD1 (6 bases). The V gene's germline CDR1 is SEHNR and CDR2 FQNEAQ (reference sequence). V lost 1 base to trimming and J lost 7 bases, with 17 bases between them. This CDR3 is built from 17 residues. CDR3 bases: TGTGCCAGCAGCTTAGATGGGAGGGGGTCTTGGAATTCACCCCTCCACTTT. This codes for CASSLDGRGSWNSPLHF.

The CDR3 protein is CASSPNGAKNIQYF. The CDR3 DNA sequence: TGTGCCAGCAGCCCCAATGGGGCCAAAAACATTCAGTACTTC. The chain recombines TRBV7-9 with TRBJ2-4; no clear D. Germline V gene sequence: CDR1 SEHNR, CDR2 FQNEAQ (reference sequence). Trimming took off 5 bases at V and 1 base at J, with 9 bases between the two ends. The CDR3 is 14 residues long.

V is TRBV5-8 and J is TRBJ1-3; no reliable D call. The V end was cut by 1 base, the J end by 7 bases, with 12 bases between. Per germline, CDR1 SGHTS and CDR2 YDEGEE. The CDR3 is made up of 14 amino acids. The CDR3 region has the DNA TGTGCCAGCAGCTTGTGGGCTCCGGGGAACACCATATATTTT. This translates into CASSLWAPGNTIYF. Combining the CDR3 with reference TRBV5-8 and TRBJ1-3 gives the whole variable domain EAGVTQSPTHLIKTRGQQATLRCSPISGHTSVYWYQQALGLGLQFLLWYDEGEERNRGNFPPRFSGRQFPNYSSELNVNALELEDSALYLCASSLWAPGNTIYFGEGSWLTVV.

The table lists this clone with a few counts. The chain has TRBV28 and TRBJ2-5, with D perhaps matching TRBD1 (6 bases). CDR3 length: 13 residues. V was shortened by 8 bases and J by 5 bases, with 15 bases between the two germline ends. Looked up from germline, CDR1 is MDHEN and CDR2 is SYDVKM. The CDR3 nucleotides are TGTGCCAGCTGGGGTCAGGGGAGCGAGACCCAGTACTTC. The encoded protein is CASWGQGSETQYF.

V is TRBV14 and J is TRBJ1-2, with D perhaps matching TRBD1 (5 bases). The CDR3 runs 15 residues. V lost 4 bases and J lost 3, with 15 bases in between. From germline, CDR1 is SGHDN and CDR2 FVKESK. The CDR3 DNA is TGTGCCAGCAGCCCTAACCTTGCGGGGGACTATGGCTACACCTTC. It translates to CASSPNLAGDYGYTF.

This clone was detected only once. The rearrangement links TRBV10-1 to TRBJ2-3; the D is unclear. The closer fit of TRBJ1-3 to the DNA end suggests the J call may be wrong. CDR3 length: 12 residues. CDR1 and CDR2 (germline): WNHNN, SYGVQD (reference sequence). The CDR3 nucleotides are TGCGCCAGCAGTAATAACAACCACCTCATATATTTT. Protein sequence: CASSNNNHLIYF.

CDR3 bases: TGTGCCAGCAGTTTAATCAGCTCTGGGGCCAACGTCCTGACTTTC. This encodes CASSLISSGANVLTF. This chain links TRBV28 with TRBJ2-6; the D is unclear. This CDR3 is 15 amino acids long. CDR1 and CDR2 from the germline V gene are MDHEN and SYDVKM. With 2 bases removed from V and 0 bases from J, the gap between germline ends came to 5 bases.

V and J are TRBV6-5 and TRBJ2-7; D is possibly TRBD1 or TRBD2 (5 bases each). From germline, CDR1 is MNHEY and CDR2 SVGAGI. V lost 4 bases and J 3 bases, leaving 10 bases between the germline ends. This CDR3 is built from 13 residues. Written as DNA, the CDR3 is TGTGCCAGCAGTTGGGGGAGTGTCTACGAGCAGTACTTC. It specifies CASSWGSVYEQYF.

The chain has TRBV28 and TRBJ1-4; 7 nucleotides align to TRBD1. Germline CDR1 is MDHEN and CDR2 is SYDVKM. Trimming cost V 3 bases and J 1 base; bases outside gene matches: 5. CDR3 size: 16 residues. DNA of the CDR3: TGTGCCAGCAGTTTCGACCAGGGGGGAACTAATGAAAAACTGTTTTTT. Translated, it gives CASSFDQGGTNEKLFF. The full variable domain, completed using reference TRBV28 and TRBJ1-4, is DVKVTQSSRYLVKRTGEKVFLECVQDMDHENMFWYRQDPGLGLRLIYFSYDVKMKEKGDIPEGYSVSREKKERFSLILESASTNQTSMYLCASSFDQGGTNEKLFFGSGTQLSVL.

This clone was observed a few times. Other DNA sequences within the sample encode an identical CDR3. The rearrangement uses TRBV27 and TRBJ1-1; perhaps TRBD1 as D (5 bases). Germline-derived CDR1 and CDR2 are MNHEY and SMNVEV (reference sequence). V was trimmed by 4 bases and J by 1 base, leaving 13 bases between them. The CDR3 is 15 residues long. The CDR3 nucleotides are TGTGCCAGCAGTTCCTCCGGGACGGGGAACACTGAAGCTTTCTTT. This sequence encodes CASSSSGTGNTEAFF.

This rearrangement joins TRBV21-1 to TRBJ2-2. TRBV21-1 is deemed a pseudogene. The CDR3 loop spans 16 amino acids. CDR3 loop: CASTLRAERNTGELFF. In nucleotides, the CDR3 is TGTGCCAGCACCCTCCGGGCGGAAAGAAACACCGGGGAGCTGTTTTTT.

This sequence joins TRBV11-1 and TRBJ2-6; D may match TRBD1 or TRBD2 (6 bases each). This CDR3 has 14 amino acids. V lost 8 bases and J 4 bases, leaving 12 bases between the germline ends. In germline, CDR1 is SGHAT, CDR2 FQDESV (reference sequence). CDR3: CASSRGLGANVLTF. CDR3 DNA sequence: TGTGCCAGCTCTCGGGGGCTCGGGGCCAACGTCCTGACTTTC.

The J gene is TRBJ2-7, the V gene TRBV14; D not resolved. CDR3 length: 12 amino acids. Germline CDR1 SGHDN, CDR2 FVKESK. The V gene lost 2 bases and the J gene lost 9 bases, with 11 bases spanning the gap. The DNA of the CDR3 is TGTGCCAGCAGCCAATTCGAAGGGCGGCAGTACTTC. Translation: CASSQFEGRQYF. The complete variable domain, with remaining parts taken from reference TRBV14 and TRBJ2-7, reads EAGVTQFPSHSVIEKGQTVTLRCDPISGHDNLYWYRRVMGKEIKFLLHFVKESKQDESGMPNNRFLAERTGGTYSTLKVQPAELEDSGVYFCASSQFEGRQYFGPGTRLTVT.

The chain's CDR3 is CASSPRTVYNEQFF. DNA for the CDR3: TGTGCCAGCAGCCCCCGGACGGTATACAATGAGCAGTTCTTC. The chain employs TRBV7-9 and TRBJ2-1; no clear D gene. The CDR3 loop spans 14 amino acids. Germline V lookup: CDR1 SEHNR, CDR2 FQNEAQ (reference sequence). V lost 5 bases, J lost 4 bases, and 12 bases lay in between.